This T cell receptor (beta chain) was documented in a study of cytomegalovirus exposure and HLA in healthy donors. Regarding the study as a whole: A later analysis linked a missense DCLRE1C variant to TCR beta V- and J-gene trimming. Later findings reportedly placed an Asian-associated ancestry cluster below the approximately 700-donor mean for N-insertions.

The PCR had 60 Vbeta and 13 Jbeta primers. Profiling relied on immunoSEQ multiplex PCR, and the TCRdb table lists in-frame clones only, not all of them. There are fewer than 250,000 clones in the sample; approximately 82% occur only once, and roughly 10% lies in the top ten. The CDR3 contains 14 residues. Per the germline V gene, CDR1 is MNHEY and CDR2 is SMNVEV (reference sequence). The junction had 5 bases not matched to a gene; V was cut back by 5 bases and J by 2 bases. Comments on this clone: The antigen remains undetermined.

The chain employs TRBV27 and TRBJ1-1; 7 bases map to TRBD1. This clonotype was sampled from a woman between 45 and 65 years old in good health and CMV-seropositive. Sequences were obtained from PBMCs. The CDR3 DNA follows: TGTGCCAGCAGTCTACAGGGGACCAACACTGAAGCTTTCTTT. Amino acid sequence: CASSLQGTNTEAFF.